This T cell receptor beta chain is drawn from a study of shared clonotypes between healthy human individuals. Whole-study findings and limits: In this cohort, only blood was sampled, and tissue repertoires likely differ.

A remark on this clone: Its antigen is not identified.

Adult donors, all healthy and HIV-negative, had no recent acute infections or vaccinations. Germline CDR1 LNHDA, CDR2 SQIVND (reference sequence). With 3 bases clipped from V and 2 bases from J, the junction kept 7 bases outside the gene matches. The CDR3 runs 15 residues. Genomic DNA of every subset was divided equally among multiple immunoSEQ plates. Each PCR replicate run on unsorted PBMC took in around 300 ng DNA, 30,000 or so T cell genomes. The assay was immunoSEQ multiplex PCR, and TCRdb's table has in-frame clones only and misses some. The sample records about 490,000 clones, around 79% being singletons.

Specimen: PBMCs. The V call is TRBV19, the J call TRBJ2-7; 7 positions match TRBD1. This TCR came from a middle-aged woman in good health. Some clones in this sample may be carry-over from other donors' samples. In DNA, the CDR3 is TGTGCCAGTAGTATTATCGGGCAGGGGGCCTACGAGCAGTACTTC. Amino acids: CASSIIGQGAYEQYF. The full variable domain, with the rest looked up from reference TRBV19 and TRBJ2-7, is DGGITQSPKYLFRKEGQNVTLSCEQNLNHDAMYWYRQDPGQGLRLIYYSQIVNDFQKGDIAEGYSVSREKKESFPLTVTSAQKNPTAFYLCASSIIGQGAYEQYFGPGTRLTVT.